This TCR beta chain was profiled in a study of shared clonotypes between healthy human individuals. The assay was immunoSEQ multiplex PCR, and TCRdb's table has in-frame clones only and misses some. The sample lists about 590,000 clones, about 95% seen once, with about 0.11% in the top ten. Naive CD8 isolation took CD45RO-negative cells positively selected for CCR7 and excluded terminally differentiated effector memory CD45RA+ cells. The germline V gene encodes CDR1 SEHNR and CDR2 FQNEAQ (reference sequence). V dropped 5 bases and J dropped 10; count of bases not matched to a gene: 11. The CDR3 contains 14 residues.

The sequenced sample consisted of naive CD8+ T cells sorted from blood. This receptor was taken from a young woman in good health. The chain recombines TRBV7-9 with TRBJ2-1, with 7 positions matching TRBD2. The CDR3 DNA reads TGTGCCAGCAGCAGACCTTCTAGCGGAATGGAGCAGTTCTTC. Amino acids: CASSRPSSGMEQFF.